This T cell receptor (beta chain) was observed in a study of T cells in Graves' hyperthyroidism and ophthalmopathy. Overall study findings and caveats: It was a median approximately six months before onset that the model predicted ophthalmopathy.

Not enrolled were patients with uncontrolled infection, other autoimmune disease, pregnancy or lactation. Orbital computed tomography, thyroid ultrasound, serum thyroxine and TRAb, and clinical symptoms together informed the diagnoses. Amplification of TCR beta CDR3 regions used RNA as the template. TCR CDR3 underwent first-round RT-PCR with the HTBI primer set. Using its own MiXCR run on the multiplex PCR reads, TCRdb lists one record per CDR3 protein. The profile shows hundreds of thousands of distinct CDR3 sequences, roughly 45% of them singletons. This clonotype was picked up a small number of times. The antigen is unknown. The CDR3 loop spans 14 amino acids. V was clipped by 2 bases and J by 2 bases, with 10 bases between them. Germline CDR1 MNHEY, CDR2 SVGAGI.

This clonotype was obtained from an adult man with Graves' disease, either hyperthyroidism or ophthalmopathy (not recorded which). V is TRBV6-5 and J is TRBJ2-7; D gene unclear. The sequenced material came from peripheral blood or thyroid tissue (not recorded which). DNA of the CDR3: TGTGCCAGCAGTTACAACTACAGTCCCTACGAGCAGTACTTC. Translated: CASSYNYSPYEQYF.